The sequence of this T cell receptor beta chain was determined in a study of Graves' ophthalmopathy and Graves' hyperthyroidism (dated by TCRdb to 2016 to 2019). The study in broad terms: Peripheral blood was collected before any treatment was given, at the time of initial diagnosis. Following sample collection, hyperthyroidism patients were given methimazole at a starting dose of 30 mg daily, and ophthalmopathy patients were given high-dose intravenous methylprednisolone. For independent validation, a separate cohort was made up of 18 hyperthyroidism patients plus 17 patients who later progressed from hyperthyroidism to ophthalmopathy. In five or six hyperthyroidism patients, T-cell repertoires of thyroid tissue and blood were compared. The study used TCR beta repertoire signatures to distinguish Graves' ophthalmopathy from Graves' hyperthyroidism and to predict progression to ophthalmopathy. The 90 to 100 discovery patients were randomly split 7:3 into training and test sets. To explore V-J signatures distinguishing ophthalmopathy from hyperthyroidism, a discovery set of 100 patients (43 ophthalmopathy, about 57 stable hyperthyroidism) was enrolled. In total, 135 blood samples were TCR-sequenced: 40 to 45 ophthalmopathy, approximately 80 hyperthyroidism and some 17 hyperthyroidism-to-ophthalmopathy patients.

For repertoire sequencing, TCR beta CDR3 regions were amplified from RNA transcripts. The first round was an RT-PCR using HTBI primers with the Qiagen OneStep RT-PCR kit, and this first round was followed by a second-round multiplex PCR, then size selection and purification. The libraries underwent paired-end sequencing with 100 bp reads on an Illumina HiSeq2000. Processing in the source paper ran as follows. SOAPnuke was used for read processing, and reads with adapters, uncalled bases, a mean Phred below 15, or no exact constant-primer or identifier match were discarded. COPE v1.2.5 was used to merge the high-quality paired reads. Unique nucleotide sequences were defined as clonotypes and aligned to IMGT TRB V, D and J references using MiTCR v1.1. The analysis was limited to V-J combinations with a frequency above 0.0001, which together covered approximately 99% of the repertoires. A TCR clonal expansion and chaos score per V-J combination was defined as the ratio of F50 clonal expansion to chaos observed in the TCRdist matrix. Welch's t-statistics and random forest were used to reduce the features to 10 to 15 V-J combinations, which were then used as input to a naive Bayes classifier. Thyroid-blood repertoire similarity was quantified with the Morisita-Horn index. TCRdb reworked the public reads: Q25 trimming with fastp, MiXCR clone assembly, productive beta chains retained. Each record represents a unique CDR3 protein, reported with the most common genes and DNA among its rows. The V and J calls were not made by the authors but by TCRdb's processing. This sample has just over 600,000 distinct CDR3 sequences in its table, and roughly 20% of those were observed once. The ten largest account for 7.1% of the sample.

For CDR1 and CDR2, the germline V gene lists SGHAT and FQNNGV. The germline ends are 15 bases apart after V is trimmed by 6 bases and J by 0 bases. The CDR3 covers 15 residues, taking in both the cysteine and the phenylalanine. The sequence is cut down to CDR3 DNA, 45 bases in frame from base 1. Broad study findings and their caveats: Most expanded thyroid clonotypes with frequency above 0.001 were also detected in blood, suggesting blood repertoires may reflect the thyroid immune response. The 13-signature model separated ophthalmopathy from stable hyperthyroidism with around 90% sensitivity and roughly 84% specificity in cross-validation, and 80%/75% in the test set. In validation, the model predicted ophthalmopathy progression with 55% to 71% sensitivity and approximately 75% specificity; 12 predicted patients were CT-confirmed with GO in a median of approximately 6.2 months. No statistical method was used to predetermine the sample size, and group allocation was not hidden from the investigators.

This clonotype was seen only a few times. No antigen is known for it. Base qualities are missing; no much larger clone stands one base away. Hyperthyroidism was considered stable if no progression to ophthalmopathy occurred within 18 months of follow-up. The hyperthyroidism patients were 18 to 65 years old and newly diagnosed, with a disease duration of less than 2 months. Anyone with other autoimmune diseases, uncontrolled infections, pregnancy or lactation was excluded from the study. Diagnosis relied on clinical symptoms, serum thyroxine, TRAb, thyroid ultrasound and orbital computed tomography. Ficoll-Paque density gradient centrifugation was used to isolate PBMCs from approximately 10 ml of fresh peripheral blood. Trizol reagent was used to extract the total RNA, and its quality was then checked on an Agilent 2100 Bioanalyzer.

This chain joins TRBV11-2 to TRBJ2-7; the D gene is perhaps TRBD1 or TRBD2, each of them matching over 7 bases. The clonotype was recovered from a woman aged 18-35 years with stable Graves' hyperthyroidism. Some clones in this sample may be carry-over from other donors' samples. Donor details come from another sample of the same person, matched by shared clones. Sequencing input: peripheral blood. Here is the DNA: TGTGCCAGCAGAGCAGGGGGGGCTAGCTCCTACGAGCAGTACTTC. Its amino acids are CASRAGGASSYEQYF.